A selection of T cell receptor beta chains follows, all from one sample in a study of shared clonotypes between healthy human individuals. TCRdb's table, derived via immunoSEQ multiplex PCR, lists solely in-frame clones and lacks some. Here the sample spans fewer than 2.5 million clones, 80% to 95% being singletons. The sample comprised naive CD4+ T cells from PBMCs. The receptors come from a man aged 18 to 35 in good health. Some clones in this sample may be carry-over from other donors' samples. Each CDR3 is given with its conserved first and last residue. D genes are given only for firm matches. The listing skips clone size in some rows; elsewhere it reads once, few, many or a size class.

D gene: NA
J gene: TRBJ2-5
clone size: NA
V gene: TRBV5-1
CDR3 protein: CASALPLDFPGYQETQYF
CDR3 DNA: TGCGCCAGCGCATTACCACTCGATTTCCCGGGTTACCAAGAGACCCAGTACTTC

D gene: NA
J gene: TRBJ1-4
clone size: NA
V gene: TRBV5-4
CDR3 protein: CASSYLLTDEKLFF
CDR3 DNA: TGTGCCAGCAGCTATCTCTTGACGGATGAAAAACTGTTTTTT

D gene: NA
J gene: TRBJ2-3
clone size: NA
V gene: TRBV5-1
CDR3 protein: CASSLASPTDTQYF
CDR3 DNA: TGCGCCAGCAGCTTGGCCAGTCCCACAGATACGCAGTATTTT

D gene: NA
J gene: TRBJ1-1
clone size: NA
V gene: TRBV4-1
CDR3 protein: CASSQDSKSTEAFF
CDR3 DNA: TGCGCCAGCAGCCAAGACTCGAAGAGCACTGAAGCTTTCTTT

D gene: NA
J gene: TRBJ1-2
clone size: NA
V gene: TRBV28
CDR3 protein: CASSPSFIYGYTF
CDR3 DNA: TGTGCCAGCAGTCCCTCATTCATCTATGGCTACACCTTC

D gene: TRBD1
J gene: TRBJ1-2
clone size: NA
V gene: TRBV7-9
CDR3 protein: CASNKQGSYGYTF
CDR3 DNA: TGTGCCAGCAACAAACAGGGGTCCTATGGCTACACCTTC

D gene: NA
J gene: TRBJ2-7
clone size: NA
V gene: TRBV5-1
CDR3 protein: CASSPAGILSYEQYF
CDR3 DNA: TGCGCCAGCTCCCCCGCGGGAATACTCTCCTACGAGCAGTACTTC

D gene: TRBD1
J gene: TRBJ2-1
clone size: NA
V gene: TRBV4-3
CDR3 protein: CASSPTWTGENEQFF
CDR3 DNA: TGCGCCAGCAGCCCAACCTGGACAGGGGAAAATGAGCAGTTCTTC

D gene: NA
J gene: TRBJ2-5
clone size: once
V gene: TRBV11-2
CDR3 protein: CASSLSVGETQYF
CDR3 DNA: TGTGCCAGCAGCCTGAGTGTCGGAGAGACCCAGTACTTC

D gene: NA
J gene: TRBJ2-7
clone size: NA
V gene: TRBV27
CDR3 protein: CASSLSMSGRYEQYF
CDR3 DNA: TGTGCCAGCAGTTTATCGATGTCAGGGCGCTACGAGCAGTACTTC

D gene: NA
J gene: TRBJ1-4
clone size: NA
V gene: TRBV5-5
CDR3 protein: CASSLQPTNEKLFF
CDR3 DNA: TGTGCCAGCAGCTTGCAGCCAACTAATGAAAAACTGTTTTTT

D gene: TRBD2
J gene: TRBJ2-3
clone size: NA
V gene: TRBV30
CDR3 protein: CAWSVRGRAWDTQYF
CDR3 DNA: TGTGCCTGGAGTGTACGAGGGAGGGCCTGGGATACGCAGTATTTT

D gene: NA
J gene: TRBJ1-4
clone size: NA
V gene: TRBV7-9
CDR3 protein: CASSPQLGKWEKLFF
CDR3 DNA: TGTGCCAGCAGCCCCCAATTGGGGAAATGGGAAAAACTGTTTTTT

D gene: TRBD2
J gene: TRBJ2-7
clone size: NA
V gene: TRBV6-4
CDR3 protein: CAFRLAGLSYEQYF
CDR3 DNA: TGTGCCTTCCGACTAGCGGGACTCTCCTACGAGCAGTACTTC

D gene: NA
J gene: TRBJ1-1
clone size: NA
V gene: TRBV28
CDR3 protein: CASSSPASEGTEAFF
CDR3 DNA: TGTGCCAGCAGTTCCCCCGCCTCAGAGGGCACTGAAGCTTTCTTT

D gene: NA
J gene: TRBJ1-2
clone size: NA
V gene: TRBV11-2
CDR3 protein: CASSLAVGSYGYTF
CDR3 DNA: TGTGCCAGCAGCTTAGCGGTAGGGTCCTATGGCTACACCTTC

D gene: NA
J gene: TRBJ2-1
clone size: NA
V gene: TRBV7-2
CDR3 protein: CAAARQGNSYNEQFF
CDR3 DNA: TGTGCCGCAGCGCGCCAGGGTAATTCCTACAATGAGCAGTTCTTC

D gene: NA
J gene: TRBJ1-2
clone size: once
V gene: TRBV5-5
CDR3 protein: CASSFVGRERYGYTF
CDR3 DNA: TGTGCCAGCAGCTTCGTAGGACGGGAGAGATATGGCTACACCTTC

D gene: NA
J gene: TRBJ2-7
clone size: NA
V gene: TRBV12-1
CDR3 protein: CASSLGTSGDPPQVQYF
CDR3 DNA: TGTGCCAGCAGCTTGGGGACTAGCGGAGACCCACCTCAAGTGCAGTACTTC

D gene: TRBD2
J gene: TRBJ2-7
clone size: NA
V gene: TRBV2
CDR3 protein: CASSGGASGNSYEQYF
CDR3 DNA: TGTGCCAGCAGTGGAGGGGCTAGCGGGAATTCCTACGAGCAGTACTTC

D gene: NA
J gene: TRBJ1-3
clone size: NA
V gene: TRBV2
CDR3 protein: CASRAGGWGGNTIYF
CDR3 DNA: TGTGCCAGTCGGGCGGGCGGATGGGGTGGAAACACCATATATTTT

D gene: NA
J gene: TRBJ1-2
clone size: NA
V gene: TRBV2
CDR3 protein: CASSGYLSYTF
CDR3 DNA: TGTGCCAGCAGTGGTTATCTGTCCTACACCTTC

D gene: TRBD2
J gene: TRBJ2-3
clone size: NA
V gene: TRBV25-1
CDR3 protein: CASARAGATDTQYF
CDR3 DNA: TGTGCCAGCGCCCGAGCGGGAGCGACAGATACGCAGTATTTT

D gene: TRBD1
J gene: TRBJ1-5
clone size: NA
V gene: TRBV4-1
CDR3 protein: CASSRTLSGGAGPSNQPQHF
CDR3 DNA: TGCGCCAGCAGCCGGACCCTCTCAGGGGGAGCGGGTCCTAGCAATCAGCCCCAGCATTTT

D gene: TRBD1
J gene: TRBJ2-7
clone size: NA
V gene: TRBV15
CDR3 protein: CATSRSGQGTSEQYF
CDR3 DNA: TGTGCCACCAGCAGATCGGGACAGGGAACTTCCGAGCAGTACTTC

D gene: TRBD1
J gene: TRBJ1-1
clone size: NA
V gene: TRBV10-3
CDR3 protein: CAISDRTGLRTEAFF
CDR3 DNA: TGTGCCATCAGTGACAGGACAGGCCTGAGGACTGAAGCTTTCTTT

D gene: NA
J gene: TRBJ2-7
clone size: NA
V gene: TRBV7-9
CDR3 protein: CASSARGGAPYEQYF
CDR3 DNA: TGTGCCAGCAGCGCACGAGGGGGGGCCCCCTACGAGCAGTACTTC

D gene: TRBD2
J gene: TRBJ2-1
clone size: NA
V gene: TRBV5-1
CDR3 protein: CASSHERGKQFF
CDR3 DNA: TGCGCCAGCAGCCACGAGCGGGGTAAGCAGTTCTTC

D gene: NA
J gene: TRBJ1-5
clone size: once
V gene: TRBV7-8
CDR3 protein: CASSLGGMGSGEPQHF
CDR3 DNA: TGTGCCAGCAGCTTAGGGGGGATGGGGAGCGGGGAGCCCCAGCATTTT

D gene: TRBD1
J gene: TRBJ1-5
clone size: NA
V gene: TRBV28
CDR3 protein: CASSLGYRGPQPQHF
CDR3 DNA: TGTGCCAGCAGTTTGGGATACAGGGGGCCCCAGCCCCAGCATTTT

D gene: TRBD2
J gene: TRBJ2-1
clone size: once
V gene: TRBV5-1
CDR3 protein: CASSEAGTSWIQFF
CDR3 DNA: TGCGCCAGCAGCGAGGCTGGGACTAGTTGGATTCAGTTCTTC

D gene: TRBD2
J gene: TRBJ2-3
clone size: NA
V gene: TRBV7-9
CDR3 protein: CASSLIGPSGSTDTQYF
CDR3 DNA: TGTGCCAGCAGCTTAATTGGCCCTAGCGGGAGTACAGATACGCAGTATTTT

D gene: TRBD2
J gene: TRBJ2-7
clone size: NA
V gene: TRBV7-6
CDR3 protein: CASSLGLAASYEQYF
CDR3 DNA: TGTGCCAGCAGTCTGGGACTAGCGGCATCCTACGAGCAGTACTTC

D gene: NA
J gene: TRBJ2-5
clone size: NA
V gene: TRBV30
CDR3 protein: CAWKTGVQETQYF
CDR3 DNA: TGTGCCTGGAAGACCGGAGTCCAAGAGACCCAGTACTTC

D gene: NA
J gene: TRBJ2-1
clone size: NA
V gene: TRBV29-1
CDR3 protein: CSVVWARFSYNEQFF
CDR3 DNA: TGCAGCGTTGTATGGGCACGATTCTCCTACAATGAGCAGTTCTTC

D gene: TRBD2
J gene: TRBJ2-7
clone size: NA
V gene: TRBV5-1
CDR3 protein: CASSSWGGSSYEQYF
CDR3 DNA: TGCGCCAGCAGCTCCTGGGGGGGTTCGTCCTACGAGCAGTACTTC

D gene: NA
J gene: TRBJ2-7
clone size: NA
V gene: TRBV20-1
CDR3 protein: CSARDPPWPYF
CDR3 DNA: TGCAGTGCTAGAGATCCCCCTTGGCCGTACTTC

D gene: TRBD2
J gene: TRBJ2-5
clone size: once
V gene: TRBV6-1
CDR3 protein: CASSERLAGGWETQYF
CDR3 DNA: TGTGCCAGCAGTGAACGGCTAGCGGGAGGGTGGGAGACCCAGTACTTC

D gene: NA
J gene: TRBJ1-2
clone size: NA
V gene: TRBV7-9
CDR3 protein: CASSLPPGRGYSNYGYTF
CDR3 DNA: TGTGCCAGCAGCTTACCCCCGGGGAGGGGGTACTCTAACTATGGCTACACCTTC

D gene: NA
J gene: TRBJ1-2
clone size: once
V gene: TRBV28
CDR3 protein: CASSLYGDYGYTF
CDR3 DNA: TGTGCCAGCTCTCTATACGGGGACTATGGCTACACCTTC

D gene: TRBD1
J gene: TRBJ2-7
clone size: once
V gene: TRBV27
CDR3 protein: CASRGTGVYEQYF
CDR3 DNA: TGTGCCAGCAGGGGGACAGGGGTCTACGAGCAGTACTTC

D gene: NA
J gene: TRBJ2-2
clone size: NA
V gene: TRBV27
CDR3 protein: CASSLRFRPSTNTGELFF
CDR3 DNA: TGTGCCAGCAGTTTAAGGTTCCGGCCAAGCACGAACACCGGGGAGCTGTTTTTT

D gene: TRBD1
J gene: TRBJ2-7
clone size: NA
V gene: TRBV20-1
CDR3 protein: CSASGDSATYF
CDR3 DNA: TGCAGTGCTAGTGGGGACAGCGCTACGTACTTC

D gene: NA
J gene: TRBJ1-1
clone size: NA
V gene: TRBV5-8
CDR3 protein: CASGFRRYTEAFF
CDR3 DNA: TGTGCCAGCGGCTTTCGGCGGTACACTGAAGCTTTCTTT

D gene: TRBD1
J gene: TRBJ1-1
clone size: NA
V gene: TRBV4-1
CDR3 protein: CASSQIRDRVNVRWAFF
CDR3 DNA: TGCGCCAGCAGCCAGATCCGGGACAGGGTAAATGTTAGGTGGGCTTTCTTT

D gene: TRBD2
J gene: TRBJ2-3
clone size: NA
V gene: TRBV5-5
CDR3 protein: CASSRRLAVSTDTQYF
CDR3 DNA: TGTGCCAGCAGCCGCCGACTAGCGGTTAGCACAGATACGCAGTATTTT

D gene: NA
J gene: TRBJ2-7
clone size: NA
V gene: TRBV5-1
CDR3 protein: CASSFATGPSSYEQYF
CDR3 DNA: TGCGCCAGCAGCTTTGCGACAGGCCCGAGCTCCTACGAGCAGTACTTC

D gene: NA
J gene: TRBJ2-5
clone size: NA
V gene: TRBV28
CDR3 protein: CASSKEETQYF
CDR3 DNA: TGTGCCAGCAGCAAAGAAGAGACCCAGTACTTC

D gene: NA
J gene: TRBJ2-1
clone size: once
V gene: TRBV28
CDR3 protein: CASTGGGTYNEQFF
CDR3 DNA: TGTGCCAGCACTGGGGGCGGGACGTACAATGAGCAGTTCTTC

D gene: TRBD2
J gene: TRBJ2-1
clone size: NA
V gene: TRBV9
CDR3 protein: CASSGSLTSGRSSYNEQFF
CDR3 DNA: TGTGCCAGCAGCGGATCCCTGACTAGCGGGAGGAGCTCCTACAATGAGCAGTTCTTC

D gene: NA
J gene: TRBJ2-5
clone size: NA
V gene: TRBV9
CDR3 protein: CASSISGTRGETQYF
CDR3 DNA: TGTGCCAGCAGCATTTCCGGGACCCGGGGCGAGACCCAGTACTTC

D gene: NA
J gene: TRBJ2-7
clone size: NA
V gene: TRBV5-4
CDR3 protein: CASSHGTAGDYYEQYF
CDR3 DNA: TGTGCCAGCAGCCATGGGACAGCGGGAGATTACTACGAGCAGTACTTC

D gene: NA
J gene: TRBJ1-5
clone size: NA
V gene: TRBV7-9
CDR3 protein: CASSFGSNQPQHF
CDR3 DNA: TGTGCCAGCAGCTTCGGGAGCAATCAGCCCCAGCATTTT